The 29 T cell receptor beta chains given below trace back to one sample, sequenced in a study of post-analysis software for immune sequencing data. Study findings and constraints: Patients had higher frequencies than controls of roughly 5 TRBV segments, including TRBV5-6, TRBV5-1 and TRBV20-1.

Sequencing libraries made from TCR beta cDNA carried unique molecular identifiers. Each CDR3 protein gets one entry after TCRdb re-called the PCR reads with MiXCR. The repertoire holds around 400,000 distinct CDR3 sequences, roughly 40% seen once, with about 7.6% in the top ten. The antigens for these receptors are not known. The sequencing input was blood. The receptors stem from a girl between 2 and 10 years old with multiple sclerosis.

V and J are TRBV25-1 and TRBJ2-7; unclear D gene. Trimming took 7 bases from V and 3 from J, leaving 16 bases between them. This CDR3 contains 14 residues. Germline lookup yields CDR1 MGHDK and CDR2 SYGVNS. The CDR3 protein is CASNAKDTYYEQYF. CDR3 bases: TGTGCCAGCAACGCAAAAGACACATACTACGAGCAGTACTTC.

The rearrangement uses TRBV5-1 and TRBJ1-5; no clear D. The CDR3 contains 13 residues. Germline V CDR1 and CDR2: SGHRS, YFSETQ. Trimming took 2 bases from V and 6 from J, leaving 9 bases between them. The DNA for the CDR3 is TGCGCCAGCAGCTTAATGCGGGGTCAGCCCCAGCATTTT. Residues: CASSLMRGQPQHF.

The chain links TRBV6-1 to TRBJ2-1; D may be TRBD2 (6 bases). V was trimmed by 7 bases and J by 11 bases, leaving 27 bases between them. Germline lookup yields CDR1 MNHNS and CDR2 SASEGT. The CDR3 is made up of 16 amino acids. CDR3 DNA: TGTGCCAGCATTATGAAGGTGGGGGACTCCCTAAGGCAGCAGTTCTTC. It is translated as CASIMKVGDSLRQQFF.

V usage is TRBV28 and J usage is TRBJ2-7; D is undetermined. The V end was cut by 3 bases, the J end by 1 base, with 4 bases between. The germline gives CDR1 MDHEN, CDR2 SYDVKM. The CDR3 runs 12 residues. CDR3 sequence (DNA): TGTGCCAGCAGTTTTCATTCCTACGAGCAGTACTTC. Residues: CASSFHSYEQYF.

There are many counts of this clonotype. The gene calls are TRBV28 and TRBJ2-5; D not certain. Germline V gene sequence: CDR1 MDHEN, CDR2 SYDVKM. Trimming removed 3 bases at V and 5 bases at J, with 10 bases between. This CDR3 has 13 residues. The CDR3 is CASSLPALETQYF. DNA of the CDR3: TGTGCCAGCAGTTTGCCAGCTCTGGAGACCCAGTACTTC.

The chain is built from TRBV11-1 and TRBJ2-1; 15 bases align to TRBD2. This CDR3 has 16 amino acids. Trimming cost V 5 bases and J 6 bases; bases outside gene matches: 5. Per the germline V gene, CDR1 is SGHAT and CDR2 is FQDESV (reference sequence). The CDR3 is CASSQTGLAGGNEQFF. The CDR3 nucleotides read TGTGCCAGCAGCCAAACGGGACTAGCGGGAGGCAATGAGCAGTTCTTC.

This rearrangement joins TRBV7-8 to TRBJ2-1, with D perhaps matching TRBD1 (9 bases). Matching the DNA end better, TRBJ2-7 makes the J call doubtful. The CDR3 loop spans 22 amino acids. Germline CDR1 is SGHVS and CDR2 is FQNEAQ. The CDR3 protein is CASSRRTGQGNSGASSYNEQYF. The CDR3 coding sequence is TGTGCCAGCAGCCGCAGAACGGGACAGGGCAATAGCGGGGCCTCCTCCTACAATGAGCAGTACTTC.

There are many counts of this clonotype. This chain uses TRBV11-2 with TRBJ1-6, with 9 bases aligning to TRBD1. The length of the CDR3 is 16 residues. The germline gives CDR1 SGHAT, CDR2 FQNNGV. Germline trimming cut 5 bases from V and 7 bases from J; bases unmatched to any gene: 9. The CDR3 DNA follows: TGTGCCAGCAGCCGCCCCCCGGGACAGGGAAATTCACCCCTCCACTTT. It specifies CASSRPPGQGNSPLHF. Based on the CDR3 plus reference TRBV11-2 and TRBJ1-6, the full variable domain is EAGVAQSPRYKIIEKRQSVAFWCNPISGHATLYWYQQILGQGPKLLIQFQNNGVVDDSQLPKDRFSAERLKGVDSTLKIQPAKLEDSAVYLCASSRPPGQGNSPLHFGNGTRLTVT.

On this clonotype: Compared with germline, one end of the junction differs, possibly owing to a read error. The rearrangement uses TRBV12-3 or TRBV12-4 and TRBJ1-6, with D maybe TRBD1 (5 bases). The CDR3 sequence is 20 residues long. CDR3 in amino acids: CACSFGSGIKGSSYNSPLHF. CDR3 bases: TGTGCCTGCAGTTTCGGATCAGGGATTAAGGGTAGCTCCTATAATTCACCCCTCCACTTT.

The J gene is TRBJ2-3, the V gene TRBV12-3 or TRBV12-4; D remains ambiguous. CDR3 length: 14 amino acids. V was cut by 5 bases and J by 3 bases, with 12 bases left in between. CDR3 sequence (DNA): TGTGCCAGCAGTCCCCTTTACATGACAGATACGCAGTATTTT. Amino acids: CASSPLYMTDTQYF.

This clonotype appeared a few times. This sequence joins TRBV7-9 and TRBJ2-7; 8 bases line up with TRBD1. V shed 5 bases, J shed 1 base, and the junction held 7 bases outside the gene matches. Looked up from germline, CDR1 is SEHNR and CDR2 is FQNEAQ (reference sequence). CDR3 size: 15 residues. The CDR3 DNA reads TGTGCCAGCAGCACCTCTCGGACAGGGTCCTACGAGCAGTACTTC. Its translation: CASSTSRTGSYEQYF.

This clonotype came up a few times. The CDR3 region is CASSLLGQGRSYEQYF. The CDR3 coding sequence is TGTGCCAGCAGCTTATTAGGTCAGGGGCGATCCTACGAGCAGTACTTC. The V gene is TRBV7-9, the J gene TRBJ2-7, with a tentative D call TRBD1 (6 bases). V was pared by 2 bases and J by 1 base, with 15 bases between. The CDR3 has 16 residues. Germline V gives CDR1 SEHNR, CDR2 FQNEAQ (reference sequence).

This clonotype was counted between two and nine times. V is TRBV25-1 and J is TRBJ2-4, with a possible D match to TRBD2 (6 bases). Germline CDR1 MGHDK, CDR2 SYGVNS. The CDR3 spans 16 residues. Trimming shortened V by 4 bases and J by 2 bases, and 15 bases separated the two germline ends. The CDR3 reads CASSGVWRETKNIQYF. Written as DNA, the CDR3 is TGTGCCAGCAGTGGGGTATGGAGGGAAACCAAAAACATTCAGTACTTC.

This chain uses TRBV10-2 with TRBJ2-5, with D tentatively TRBD1 or TRBD2 (5 bases each). The DNA end is a closer match to TRBJ2-7, so the J assignment may be wrong. CDR3 size: 13 residues. The germline gives CDR1 WSHSY, CDR2 SAAADI. The CDR3 DNA reads as TGCGCCAGCAGTGAACAAGGGACCCACGAGCAGTACTTC. Protein sequence: CASSEQGTHEQYF.

This clonotype was seen a handful of times. The V gene is TRBV7-9, the J gene TRBJ2-7; possible D gene TRBD2, 7 bases. The CDR3 is made up of 14 amino acids. Trimming pared 4 bases from V and 6 bases from J, leaving 16 bases between. Per the germline V gene, CDR1 is SEHNR and CDR2 is FQNEAQ (reference sequence). This CDR3 reads CASSWSGTQGEQYF. Written as DNA, the CDR3 is TGTGCCAGCAGCTGGAGCGGGACACAGGGCGAGCAGTACTTC.

This clonotype was counted a few times. The chain employs TRBV29-1 and TRBJ2-1; 10 bases are shared with TRBD2. The CDR3 is 16 residues long. The V gene end was trimmed by 1 base and the J gene end by 12 bases; junction bases not matched to a gene: 15. Germline V gene data show CDR1 as SQVTM and CDR2 as ANQGSEA. CDR3 residues: CSVEVTSGILSGGQFF. The DNA of the CDR3 is TGCAGCGTTGAAGTAACTAGCGGGATACTGTCGGGTGGGCAGTTCTTC.

The gene calls are TRBV25-1 and TRBJ1-6, with D possibly TRBD1 on 5 matching bases. Germline assignment: CDR1 MGHDK and CDR2 SYGVNS. Trimming left V 2 bases short and J 5 bases short, with 10 bases between. The CDR3 contains 15 residues. CDR3 protein: CASSEPGTNNSPLHF. The CDR3 DNA follows: TGTGCCAGCAGTGAACCCGGGACCAATAATTCACCCCTCCACTTT.

The chain couples TRBV4-1 to TRBJ1-2, with D tentatively TRBD1 (5 bases). V was cut by 1 base and J by 3 bases, with 9 bases left in between. The germline V gene has CDR1 MGHRA and CDR2 YSYEKL. The CDR3 totals 14 residues. The CDR3 DNA reads TGCGCCAGCAGCCAAGTATGGGGGGACTATGGCTACACCTTC. As protein: CASSQVWGDYGYTF.

The CDR3 here is CATSRDPYNEQFF. In nucleotides, the CDR3 is TGTGCCACCAGCAGAGATCCCTACAATGAGCAGTTCTTC. The chain uses TRBV15 and TRBJ2-1; D call uncertain. The CDR3 loop spans 13 amino acids. V gave up 0 bases and J gave up 2 bases, with 2 bases separating them. Germline V gene sequence: CDR1 LNHNV, CDR2 YYDKDF (reference sequence). The whole variable domain, remainder taken from reference TRBV15 and TRBJ2-1, is DAMVIQNPRYQVTQFGKPVTLSCSQTLNHNVMYWYQQKSSQAPKLLFHYYDKDFNNEADTPDNFQSRRPNTSFCFLDIRSPGLGDTAMYLCATSRDPYNEQFFGPGTRLTVL.

The V and J genes are TRBV10-3 and TRBJ1-5; D may be TRBD1 (6 bases). The CDR3 spans 12 residues. V gave up 6 bases and J gave up 7 bases, with 10 bases separating them. Germline V gene lookup returns CDR1 ENHRY and CDR2 SYGVKD. The CDR3 DNA reads as TGTGCCATCAGACAGGGAGGGCAGCCCCAGCATTTT. Translating it yields CAIRQGGQPQHF.

Only a few counts were recorded for this clonotype. This chain links TRBV4-1 with TRBJ1-2; D ambiguous. V dropped 0 bases and J dropped 4 bases, with 9 bases sitting between them. The CDR3 sequence is 14 residues long. Germline lookup yields CDR1 MGHRA and CDR2 YSYEKL. CDR3 sequence (DNA): TGCGCCAGCAGCCAAGATTGGTTTACCTATGGCTACACCTTC. Translated, it gives CASSQDWFTYGYTF.

This chain connects TRBV7-9 to TRBJ2-5, with 8 bases matching TRBD2. V lost 5 bases, J lost 1 base, and 6 bases stayed unmatched. This CDR3 contains 15 residues. Germline-derived CDR1 and CDR2 are SEHNR and FQNEAQ (reference sequence). The CDR3 DNA sequence: TGTGCCAGCAGCCCCCCGGGGGGGCGCCAAGAGACCCAGTACTTC. It specifies CASSPPGGRQETQYF. Variable domain in full (rest from reference TRBV7-9 and TRBJ2-5): DTGVSQNPRHKITKRGQNVTFRCDPISEHNRLYWYRQTLGQGPEFLTYFQNEAQLEKSRLLSDRFSAERPKGSFSTLEIQRTEQGDSAMYLCASSPPGGRQETQYFGPGTRLLVL.

The chain joins TRBV7-2 to TRBJ1-4, with no clear D. This CDR3 has 14 residues. Germline assignment: CDR1 SGHTA and CDR2 FQGNSA. Trimming removed 2 bases at V and 4 bases at J, with 8 bases between. CDR3 nucleotides: TGTGCCAGCAGCTTAAACGCCGGTAATGAAAAACTGTTTTTT. This sequence encodes CASSLNAGNEKLFF.

This clonotype has more than one count but fewer than ten. This rearrangement joins TRBV29-1 to TRBJ1-5, with 11 bases aligning to TRBD1. The trim removed 6 bases at V and 6 bases at J, leaving 4 bases unmatched. The CDR3 extends over 13 amino acids. Germline values: CDR1 SQVTM, CDR2 ANQGSEA. The CDR3 DNA reads as TGCAGCGTATGGACAGGGGGCGGTCAGCCCCAGCATTTT. Translation: CSVWTGGGQPQHF.

The chain employs TRBV20-1 and TRBJ2-1; TRBD1 matches 7 bases. In germline, CDR1 is DFQATT, CDR2 SNEGSKA (reference sequence). V gave up 1 base and J gave up 8 bases; unmatched junction bases: 8. The CDR3 totals 14 residues. This chain's CDR3 is CSARGFKGGYEQFF. In nucleotides, the CDR3 is TGCAGTGCTAGAGGTTTTAAAGGGGGCTATGAGCAGTTCTTC.

The V gene is TRBV6-5, the J gene TRBJ2-7, with unresolved D. V was trimmed by 2 bases and J by 0 bases, leaving 11 bases between them. Germline CDR1 MNHEY, CDR2 SVGAGI. This CDR3 region has 15 residues. The CDR3 loop reads CASSYLDGSSYEQYF. The CDR3 DNA follows: TGTGCCAGCAGTTACCTTGACGGTAGCTCCTACGAGCAGTACTTC.

J is TRBJ2-5 and V is TRBV20-1; 13 nucleotides line up with TRBD2. CDR1 and CDR2 (germline): DFQATT, SNEGSKA (reference sequence). The CDR3 is 17 amino acids. The ends lost 4 bases at V and 5 bases at J; junction bases unmatched: 13. The CDR3 reads CSATLGTSGVGSETQYF. In DNA form, the CDR3 reads TGCAGTGCTACACTAGGGACTAGCGGGGTTGGCTCGGAGACCCAGTACTTC.

This clonotype was observed a single time. The chain joins TRBV5-1 to TRBJ2-5; maybe TRBD1 (5 bases). The J call is uncertain, as TRBJ2-7 better fits the DNA end. The CDR3 contains 16 residues. Germline values: CDR1 SGHRS, CDR2 YFSETQ. DNA for the CDR3: TGCGCCAGCAGCTTCCCAAGGGCAGGGCTGTCCCACGAGCAGTACTTC. Translated, it gives CASSFPRAGLSHEQYF.

This clonotype appeared a few times. The chain has TRBV20-1 and TRBJ2-7; 14 nucleotides match TRBD2. V was clipped by 4 bases and J by 2 bases; unmatched bases: 7. Germline-derived CDR1 and CDR2 are DFQATT and SNEGSKA (reference sequence). There are 16 residues in the CDR3. The CDR3 DNA follows: TGCAGTGCTACCTTCAGGACTAGCGGGGGGACCTACGAGCAGTACTTC. This encodes CSATFRTSGGTYEQYF.